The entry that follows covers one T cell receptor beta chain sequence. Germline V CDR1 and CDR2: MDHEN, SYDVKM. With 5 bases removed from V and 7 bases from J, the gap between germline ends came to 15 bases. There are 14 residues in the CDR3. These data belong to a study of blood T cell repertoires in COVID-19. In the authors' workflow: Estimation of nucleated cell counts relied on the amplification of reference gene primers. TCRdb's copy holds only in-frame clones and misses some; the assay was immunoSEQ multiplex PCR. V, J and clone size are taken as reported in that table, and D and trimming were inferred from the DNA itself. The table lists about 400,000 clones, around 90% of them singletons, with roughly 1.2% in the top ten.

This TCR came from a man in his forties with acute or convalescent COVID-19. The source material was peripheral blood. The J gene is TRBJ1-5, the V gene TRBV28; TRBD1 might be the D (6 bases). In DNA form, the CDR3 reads TGTGCCAGCAGTCCCACACAGGGACGACAGCCCCAGCATTTT. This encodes CASSPTQGRQPQHF. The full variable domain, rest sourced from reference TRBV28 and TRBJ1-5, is DVKVTQSSRYLVKRTGEKVFLECVQDMDHENMFWYRQDPGLGLRLIYFSYDVKMKEKGDIPEGYSVSREKKERFSLILESASTNQTSMYLCASSPTQGRQPQHFGDGTRLSIL.